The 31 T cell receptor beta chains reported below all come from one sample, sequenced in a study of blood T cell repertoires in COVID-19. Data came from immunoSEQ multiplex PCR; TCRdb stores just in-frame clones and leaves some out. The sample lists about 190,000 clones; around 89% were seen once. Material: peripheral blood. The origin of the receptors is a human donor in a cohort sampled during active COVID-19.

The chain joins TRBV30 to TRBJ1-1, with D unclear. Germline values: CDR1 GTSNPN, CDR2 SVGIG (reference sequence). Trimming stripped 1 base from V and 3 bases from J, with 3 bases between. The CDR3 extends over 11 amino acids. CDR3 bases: TGTGCCTGGAGTGCGGACACTGAAGCTTTCTTT. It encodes CAWSADTEAFF. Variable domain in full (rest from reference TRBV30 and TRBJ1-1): SQTIHQWPATLVQPVGSPLSLECTVEGTSNPNLYWYRQAAGRGLQLLFYSVGIGQISSEVPQNLSASRPQDRQFILSSKKLLLSDSGFYLCAWSADTEAFFGQGTRLTVV.

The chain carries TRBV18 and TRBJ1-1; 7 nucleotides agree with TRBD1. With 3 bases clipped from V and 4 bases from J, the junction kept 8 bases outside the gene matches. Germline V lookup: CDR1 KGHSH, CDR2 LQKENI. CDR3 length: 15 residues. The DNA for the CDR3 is TGTGCCAGCTCACCGGCGACAGGGAACGGCACTGAAGCTTTCTTT. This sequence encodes CASSPATGNGTEAFF.

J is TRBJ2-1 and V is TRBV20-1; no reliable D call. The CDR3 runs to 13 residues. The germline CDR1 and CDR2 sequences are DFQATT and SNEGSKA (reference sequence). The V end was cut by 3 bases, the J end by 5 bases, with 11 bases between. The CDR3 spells CSASQTSHNEQFF. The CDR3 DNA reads TGCAGTGCTAGTCAGACTTCCCACAATGAGCAGTTCTTC.

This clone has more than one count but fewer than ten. CDR3 coding DNA: TGCGCCAGCAGCTTGGGGGACAGCTCCTACGAGCAGTACTTC. It is translated as CASSLGDSSYEQYF. V is TRBV5-1 and J is TRBJ2-7, with TRBD1 identical over 7 bases. The CDR3 spans 14 residues. V dropped 0 bases and J dropped 0; count of bases not matched to a gene: 0. The germline CDR1 and CDR2 sequences are SGHRS and YFSETQ.

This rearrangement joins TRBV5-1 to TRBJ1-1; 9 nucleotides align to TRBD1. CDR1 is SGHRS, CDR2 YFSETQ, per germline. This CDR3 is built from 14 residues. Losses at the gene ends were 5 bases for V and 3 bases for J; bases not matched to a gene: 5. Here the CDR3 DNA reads TGCGCCAGCAGTTTTCGACAGGGGGACACTGAAGCTTTCTTT. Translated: CASSFRQGDTEAFF.

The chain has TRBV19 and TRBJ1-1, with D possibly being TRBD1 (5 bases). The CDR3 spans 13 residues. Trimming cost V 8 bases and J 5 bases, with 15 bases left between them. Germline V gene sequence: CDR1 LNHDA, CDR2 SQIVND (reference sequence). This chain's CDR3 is CASATAGGTEAFF. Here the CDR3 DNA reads TGTGCCAGTGCCACGGCGGGGGGGACTGAAGCTTTCTTT.

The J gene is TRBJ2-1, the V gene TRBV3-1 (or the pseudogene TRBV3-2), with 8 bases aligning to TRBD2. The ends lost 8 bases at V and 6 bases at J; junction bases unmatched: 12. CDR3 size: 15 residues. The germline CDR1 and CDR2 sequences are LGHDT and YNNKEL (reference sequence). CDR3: CASGHGLAGTNEQFF. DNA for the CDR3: TGTGCCAGCGGACATGGGTTAGCGGGAACCAATGAGCAGTTCTTC.

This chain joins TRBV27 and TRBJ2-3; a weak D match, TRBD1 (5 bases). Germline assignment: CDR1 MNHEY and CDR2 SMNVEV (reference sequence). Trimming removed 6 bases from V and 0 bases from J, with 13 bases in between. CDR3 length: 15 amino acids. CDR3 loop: CASRARTYSTDTQYF. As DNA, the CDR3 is TGTGCCAGCAGAGCGCGGACATACAGCACAGATACGCAGTATTTT.

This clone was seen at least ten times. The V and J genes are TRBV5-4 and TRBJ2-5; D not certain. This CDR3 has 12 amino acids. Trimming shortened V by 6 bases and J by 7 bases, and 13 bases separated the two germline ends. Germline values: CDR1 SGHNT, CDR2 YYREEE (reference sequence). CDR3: CASTSGLGTQYF. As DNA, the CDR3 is TGTGCCAGCACCTCAGGATTAGGGACCCAGTACTTC.

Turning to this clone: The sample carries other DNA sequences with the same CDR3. The CDR3 sequence: CASSPGQGALGETQYF. CDR3 nucleotide sequence: TGTGCCAGCAGTCCTGGACAGGGGGCGTTGGGGGAGACCCAGTACTTC. The rearrangement links TRBV3-1 (or the pseudogene TRBV3-2) to TRBJ2-5; TRBD1 matches at 11 bases. The CDR3 is 16 residues long. Germline V CDR1 and CDR2: LGHDT, YNNKEL (reference sequence). The J segment lost 5 bases and the V segment lost 6 bases, leaving 11 bases of the junction unmatched.

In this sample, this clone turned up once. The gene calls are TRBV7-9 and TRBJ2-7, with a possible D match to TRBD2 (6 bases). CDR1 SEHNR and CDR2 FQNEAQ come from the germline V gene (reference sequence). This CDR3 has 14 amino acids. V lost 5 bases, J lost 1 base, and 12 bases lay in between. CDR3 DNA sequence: TGTGCCAGCAGCCCCGTGGAGGGTTCCTACGAGCAGTACTTC. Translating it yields CASSPVEGSYEQYF. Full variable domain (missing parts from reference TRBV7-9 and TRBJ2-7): DTGVSQNPRHKITKRGQNVTFRCDPISEHNRLYWYRQTLGQGPEFLTYFQNEAQLEKSRLLSDRFSAERPKGSFSTLEIQRTEQGDSAMYLCASSPVEGSYEQYFGPGTRLTVT.

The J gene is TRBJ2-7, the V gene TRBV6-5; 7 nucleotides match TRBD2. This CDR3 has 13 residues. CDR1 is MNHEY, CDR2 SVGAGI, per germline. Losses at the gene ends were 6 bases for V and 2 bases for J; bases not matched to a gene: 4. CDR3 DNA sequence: TGTGCCAGCAGCGCGGGACTAACCTACGAGCAGTACTTC. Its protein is CASSAGLTYEQYF.

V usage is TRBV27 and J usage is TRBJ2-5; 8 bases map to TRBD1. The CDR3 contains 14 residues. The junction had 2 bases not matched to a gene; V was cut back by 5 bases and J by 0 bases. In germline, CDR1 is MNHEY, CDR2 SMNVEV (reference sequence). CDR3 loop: CASSRQGYQETQYF. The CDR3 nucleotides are TGTGCCAGCAGTCGACAGGGGTACCAAGAGACCCAGTACTTC.

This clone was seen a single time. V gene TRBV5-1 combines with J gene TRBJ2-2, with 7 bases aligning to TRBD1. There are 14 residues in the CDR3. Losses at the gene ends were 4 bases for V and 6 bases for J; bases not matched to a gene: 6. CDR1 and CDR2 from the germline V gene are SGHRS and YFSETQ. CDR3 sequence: CASSQMTGPGELFF. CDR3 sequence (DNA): TGCGCCAGCAGCCAAATGACAGGGCCCGGGGAGCTGTTTTTT.

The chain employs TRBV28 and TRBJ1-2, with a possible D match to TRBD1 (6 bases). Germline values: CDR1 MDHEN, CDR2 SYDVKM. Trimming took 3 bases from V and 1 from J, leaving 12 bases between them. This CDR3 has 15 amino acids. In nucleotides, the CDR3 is TGTGCCAGCAGTTTGGGGGCACAGGGTAACTATGGCTACACCTTC. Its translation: CASSLGAQGNYGYTF.

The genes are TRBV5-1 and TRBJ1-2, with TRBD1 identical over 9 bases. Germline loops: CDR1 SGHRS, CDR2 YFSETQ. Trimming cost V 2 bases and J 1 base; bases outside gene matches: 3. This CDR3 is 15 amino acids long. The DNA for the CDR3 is TGCGCCAGCAGCTTAGGACAGGGGTTTAACTATGGCTACACCTTC. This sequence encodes CASSLGQGFNYGYTF.

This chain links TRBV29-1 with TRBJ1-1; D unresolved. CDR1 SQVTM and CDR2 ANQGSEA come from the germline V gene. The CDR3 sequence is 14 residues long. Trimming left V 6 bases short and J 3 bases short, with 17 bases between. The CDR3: CSVVGGRWDTEAFF. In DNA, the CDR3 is TGCAGCGTCGTTGGAGGCAGGTGGGACACTGAAGCTTTCTTT.

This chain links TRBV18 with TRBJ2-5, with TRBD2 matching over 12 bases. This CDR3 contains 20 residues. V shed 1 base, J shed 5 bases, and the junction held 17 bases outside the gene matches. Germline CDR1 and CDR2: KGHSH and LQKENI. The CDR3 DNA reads TGTGCCAGCTCACCACGACGGACTAGCGGGGAGGGAGGCCCCAGGGAGACCCAGTACTTC. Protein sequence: CASSPRRTSGEGGPRETQYF.

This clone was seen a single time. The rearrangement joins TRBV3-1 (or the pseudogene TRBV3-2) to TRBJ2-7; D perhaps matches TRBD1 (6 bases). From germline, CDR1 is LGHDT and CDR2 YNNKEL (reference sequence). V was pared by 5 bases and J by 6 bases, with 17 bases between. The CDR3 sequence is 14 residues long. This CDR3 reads CASSSIRGTGEQYF. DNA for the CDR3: TGTGCCAGCAGCTCAATCAGGGGTACAGGCGAGCAGTACTTC.

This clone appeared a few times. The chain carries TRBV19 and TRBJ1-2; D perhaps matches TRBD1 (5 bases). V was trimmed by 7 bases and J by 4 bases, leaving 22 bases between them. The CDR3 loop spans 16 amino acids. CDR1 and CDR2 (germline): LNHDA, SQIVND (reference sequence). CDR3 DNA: TGTGCCAGTATCGACGAACGAAGGGGTATCGCCTATGGCTACACCTTC. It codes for CASIDERRGIAYGYTF. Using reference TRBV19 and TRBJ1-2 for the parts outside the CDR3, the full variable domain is DGGITQSPKYLFRKEGQNVTLSCEQNLNHDAMYWYRQDPGQGLRLIYYSQIVNDFQKGDIAEGYSVSREKKESFPLTVTSAQKNPTAFYLCASIDERRGIAYGYTFGSGTRLTVV.

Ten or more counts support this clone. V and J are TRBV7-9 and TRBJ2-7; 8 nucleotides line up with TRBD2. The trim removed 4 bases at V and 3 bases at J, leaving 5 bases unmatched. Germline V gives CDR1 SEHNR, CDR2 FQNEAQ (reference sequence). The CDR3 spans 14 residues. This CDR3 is CASSSYRGGYEQYF. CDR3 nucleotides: TGTGCCAGCAGCTCCTACCGGGGGGGCTACGAGCAGTACTTC.

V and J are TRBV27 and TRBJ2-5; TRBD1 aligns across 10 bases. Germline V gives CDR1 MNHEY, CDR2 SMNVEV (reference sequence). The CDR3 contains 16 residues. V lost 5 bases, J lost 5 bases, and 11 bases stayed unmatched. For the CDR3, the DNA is TGTGCCAGCAGTCCCTACCCGACAGGGGGCGCGGAGACCCAGTACTTC. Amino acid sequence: CASSPYPTGGAETQYF.

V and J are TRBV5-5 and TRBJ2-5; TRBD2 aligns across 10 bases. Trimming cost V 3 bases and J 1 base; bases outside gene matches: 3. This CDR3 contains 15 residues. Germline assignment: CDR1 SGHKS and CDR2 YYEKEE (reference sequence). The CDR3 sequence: CASSSSGGAQETQYF. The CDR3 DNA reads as TGTGCCAGCAGCTCTAGCGGGGGCGCCCAAGAGACCCAGTACTTC. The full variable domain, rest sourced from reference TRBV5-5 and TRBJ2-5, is DAGVTQSPTHLIKTRGQQVTLRCSPISGHKSVSWYQQVLGQGPQFIFQYYEKEERGRGNFPDRFSARQFPNYSSELNVNALLLGDSALYLCASSSSGGAQETQYFGPGTRLLVL.

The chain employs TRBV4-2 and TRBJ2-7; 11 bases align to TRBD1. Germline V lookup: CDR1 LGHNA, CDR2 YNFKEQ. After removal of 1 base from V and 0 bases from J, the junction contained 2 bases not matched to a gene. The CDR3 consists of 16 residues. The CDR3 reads CASSQAGTGGSYEQYF. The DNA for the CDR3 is TGTGCCAGCAGCCAAGCCGGGACAGGGGGCTCCTACGAGCAGTACTTC.

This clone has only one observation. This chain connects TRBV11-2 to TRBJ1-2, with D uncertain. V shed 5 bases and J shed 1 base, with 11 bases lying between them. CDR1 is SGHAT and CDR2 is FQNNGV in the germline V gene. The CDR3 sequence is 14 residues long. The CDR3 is CASSAWGDNYGYTF. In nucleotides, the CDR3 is TGTGCCAGCAGCGCCTGGGGAGATAACTATGGCTACACCTTC.

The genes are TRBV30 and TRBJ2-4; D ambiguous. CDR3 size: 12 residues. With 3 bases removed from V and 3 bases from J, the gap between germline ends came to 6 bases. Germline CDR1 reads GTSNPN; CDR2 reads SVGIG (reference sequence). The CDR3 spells CAWSPVKNIQYF. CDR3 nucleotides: TGTGCCTGGAGCCCCGTCAAAAACATTCAGTACTTC.

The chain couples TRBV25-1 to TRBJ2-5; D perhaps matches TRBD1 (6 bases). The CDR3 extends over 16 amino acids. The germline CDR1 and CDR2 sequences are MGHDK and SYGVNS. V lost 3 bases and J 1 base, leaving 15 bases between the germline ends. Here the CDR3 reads CASSERTGDIQETQYF. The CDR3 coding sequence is TGTGCCAGCAGTGAGCGGACCGGGGACATCCAAGAGACCCAGTACTTC. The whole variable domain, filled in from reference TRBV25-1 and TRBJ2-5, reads EADIYQTPRYLVIGTGKKITLECSQTMGHDKMYWYQQDPGMELHLIHYSYGVNSTEKGDLSSESTVSRIRTEHFPLTLESARPSHTSQYLCASSERTGDIQETQYFGPGTRLLVL.

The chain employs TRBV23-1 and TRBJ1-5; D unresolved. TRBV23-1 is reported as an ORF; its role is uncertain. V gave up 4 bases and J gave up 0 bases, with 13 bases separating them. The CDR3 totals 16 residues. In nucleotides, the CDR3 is TGCGCCAGCAGTCGAGTTGACAAAGTTAGCAATCAGCCCCAGCATTTT. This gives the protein CASSRVDKVSNQPQHF.

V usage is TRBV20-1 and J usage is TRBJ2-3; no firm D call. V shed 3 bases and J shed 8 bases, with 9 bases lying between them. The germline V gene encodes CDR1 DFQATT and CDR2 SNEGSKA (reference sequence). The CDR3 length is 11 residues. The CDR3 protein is CSASTGGTQYF. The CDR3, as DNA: TGCAGTGCTAGTACCGGCGGTACGCAGTATTTT.

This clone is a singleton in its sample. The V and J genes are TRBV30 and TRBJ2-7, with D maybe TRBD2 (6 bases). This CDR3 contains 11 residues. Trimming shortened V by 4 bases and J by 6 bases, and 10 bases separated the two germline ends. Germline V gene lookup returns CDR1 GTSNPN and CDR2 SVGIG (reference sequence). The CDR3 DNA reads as TGTGCCTGGAAGAGGGGAGGCGAGCAGTACTTC. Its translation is CAWKRGGEQYF. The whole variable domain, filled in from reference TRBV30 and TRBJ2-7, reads SQTIHQWPATLVQPVGSPLSLECTVEGTSNPNLYWYRQAAGRGLQLLFYSVGIGQISSEVPQNLSASRPQDRQFILSSKKLLLSDSGFYLCAWKRGGEQYFGPGTRLTVT.

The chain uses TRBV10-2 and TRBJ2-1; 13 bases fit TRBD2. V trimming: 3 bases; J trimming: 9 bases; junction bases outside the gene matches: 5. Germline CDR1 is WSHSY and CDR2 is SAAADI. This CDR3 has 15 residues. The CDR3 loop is CASSDYWTSGSEQFF. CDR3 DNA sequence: TGCGCCAGCAGTGATTATTGGACTAGCGGGAGTGAGCAGTTCTTC.